This T cell receptor beta chain stems from a study of cytomegalovirus exposure and HLA in healthy donors. Broader study findings: A later look showed TCR association rates differing by HLA locus, highest for DRB1 and lowest for HLA-C. The authors listed some 160 TCR beta chains as cytomegalovirus-associated. A later analysis linked around 15,000 TCR beta sequences to HLA alleles at 0.05 false discovery rate.

This PCR relied on a set of 60 Vbeta primers and 13 Jbeta primers. Profiled with immunoSEQ multiplex PCR; TCRdb holds only in-frame clones, not every one. Among more than 85,000 clones listed, 70% to 80% were seen once. With 0 bases clipped from V and 7 bases from J, the junction kept 20 bases outside the gene matches. CDR1 LGHNA and CDR2 YNFKEQ come from the germline V gene. The CDR3 is 21 amino acids. Details on this clone: Its antigen is currently unknown.

The chain combines TRBV4-2 with TRBJ2-7; 14 bases agree with TRBD2. The source is a man aged 25 to 40 in good health and CMV-seronegative. The sample was PBMCs. The CDR3 DNA reads as TGTGCCAGCAGCCAAGAAAACAGCATGGGGACTAGCGGGGGAACCTACGTGGAGCAGTACTTC. It yields the protein CASSQENSMGTSGGTYVEQYF.